Presented here are 22 T cell receptor beta chains from one specimen sequenced in a study of regulatory dendritic cells for organ transplantation. Sorted subsets were CFSE-labeled and cultured approximately 5 days with allogeneic dendritic cells. Which antigens these TCRs recognize remains unknown. TCRdb's table, derived via immunoSEQ multiplex PCR, lists solely in-frame clones and lacks some. Among more than 10,000 clones listed, approximately 79% were seen once. Specimen: naive CD8+ T cells from blood cultured with regulatory dendritic cells. As for subset: CD45RA+ naive T cells. The receptors derive from a human donor in good health.

CDR3 loop: CASSQGTGGKNEQYF. The CDR3 bases are TGTGCCAGCAGTCAAGGGACAGGGGGCAAGAACGAGCAGTACTTC. The chain recombines TRBV27 with TRBJ2-7; 12 nucleotides match TRBD1. J gave up 5 bases and V 5 bases, and 7 bases lay outside the gene matches. This CDR3 region has 15 residues. Germline values: CDR1 MNHEY, CDR2 SMNVEV (reference sequence).

This clone was seen a handful of times. The genes are TRBV6-1 and TRBJ2-5, with 7 positions matching TRBD2. V shed 1 base, J shed 5 bases, and the junction held 4 bases outside the gene matches. The germline V gene has CDR1 MNHNS and CDR2 SASEGT. The CDR3 runs 14 residues. CDR3 amino acids: CASSEEGGWETQYF. CDR3 DNA: TGTGCCAGCAGTGAAGAGGGAGGGTGGGAGACCCAGTACTTC.

V gene TRBV5-4 combines with J gene TRBJ2-7; possibly TRBD2 for D (6 bases). The CDR3 is 14 residues long. CDR1 and CDR2 (germline): SGHNT, YYREEE (reference sequence). The V and J ends lost 7 bases and 0 bases respectively, with 14 bases between them. The CDR3: CASGSPGVSYEQYF. CDR3 DNA: TGTGCCAGCGGATCCCCGGGAGTCTCCTACGAGCAGTACTTC.

The chain uses TRBV10-3 and TRBJ2-1, with 8 bases identical to TRBD1. CDR1 and CDR2 from the germline V gene are ENHRY and SYGVKD. The junction had 4 bases not matched to a gene; V was cut back by 5 bases and J by 7 bases. The CDR3 length is 13 residues. The CDR3 bases are TGTGCCATCAGTTGGACAGGGATGAATGAGCAGTTCTTC. This translates into CAISWTGMNEQFF.

As DNA, the CDR3 is TGTGCCAGTAGTCTAAGCCCCCCATACAGGGGGGACACCGGGGAGCTGTTTTTT. Protein: CASSLSPPYRGDTGELFF. This chain connects TRBV19 to TRBJ2-2, with 8 bases that match TRBD1. Germline CDR1 reads LNHDA; CDR2 reads SQIVND (reference sequence). V shed 5 bases and J 3 bases; nucleotides not matched to a gene: 14. This CDR3 has 18 residues.

The J gene is TRBJ2-2, the V gene TRBV4-1; 10 positions match TRBD1. This CDR3 region has 21 residues. CDR1 and CDR2 (germline): MGHRA, YSYEKL. Germline trimming cut 5 bases from V and 6 bases from J; bases unmatched to any gene: 24. The CDR3, as DNA: TGCGCCAGCAGCTTACGCATAGGAGACAGGGGGCGCCGGATGGAAGCCGGGGAGCTGTTTTTT. Encoded protein: CASSLRIGDRGRRMEAGELFF.

V and J are TRBV7-9 and TRBJ1-2, with D perhaps TRBD1 (6 bases). Germline assignment: CDR1 SEHNR and CDR2 FQNEAQ (reference sequence). The CDR3 runs to 14 residues. V was clipped by 5 bases and J by 1 base, with 11 bases between them. The CDR3 loop reads CASSPQGINYGYTF. DNA for the CDR3: TGTGCCAGCAGCCCGCAGGGGATTAACTATGGCTACACCTTC.

The chain employs TRBV10-3 and TRBJ2-1; 16 bases fit TRBD2. Germline V gene sequence: CDR1 ENHRY, CDR2 SYGVKD. CDR3 length equals 19 residues. With 3 bases clipped from V and 0 bases from J, the junction kept 5 bases outside the gene matches. This chain's CDR3 is CAISDPGLAGGSSYNEQFF. CDR3 DNA: TGTGCCATCAGTGACCCGGGACTAGCGGGGGGGAGCTCCTACAATGAGCAGTTCTTC.

Here the CDR3 DNA reads TGTGCCAGCAGTTTAAAGAGGCAGGGTAAAACTTTCTTT. Encoded protein: CASSLKRQGKTFF. The V gene is TRBV27, the J gene TRBJ1-1; D may be TRBD1 (5 bases). This CDR3 is built from 13 residues. Germline loops: CDR1 MNHEY, CDR2 SMNVEV (reference sequence). The V gene lost 2 bases and the J gene lost 12 bases, with 16 bases spanning the gap.

The chain combines TRBV19 with TRBJ1-5; 7 bases fit TRBD1. The CDR3 length is 15 residues. Germline loops: CDR1 LNHDA, CDR2 SQIVND (reference sequence). J lost 2 bases, V lost 5 bases, and 6 bases had no gene match. The DNA of the CDR3 is TGTGCCAGTAGTGACAGGGCTTATGGCAATCAGCCCCAGCATTTT. Its translation: CASSDRAYGNQPQHF.

This clone appeared a single time. J is TRBJ1-1 and V is TRBV11-2; 9 bases map to TRBD1. The CDR3 runs 12 residues. The germline gives CDR1 SGHAT, CDR2 FQNNGV. V shed 4 bases, J shed 8 bases, and the junction held 2 bases outside the gene matches. CDR3 sequence: CASSWGTGEAFF. The CDR3 nucleotides read TGTGCCAGCAGCTGGGGGACAGGGGAAGCTTTCTTT.

The chain couples TRBV11-2 to TRBJ1-1; 7 bases are a match to TRBD1. The CDR3 consists of 15 residues. Germline CDR1 reads SGHAT; CDR2 reads FQNNGV. Trimming cost V 4 bases and J 3 bases; bases outside gene matches: 8. The CDR3 here is CASSSHRGRDTEAFF. The CDR3 bases are TGTGCCAGCAGCTCTCACAGGGGTAGGGACACTGAAGCTTTCTTT.

This clone has only a few counts. This CDR3 is also generated by other DNA sequences in the sample. The chain carries TRBV5-1 and TRBJ1-1, with TRBD1 as a possible D gene (5 bases). The V gene lost 7 bases and the J gene lost 4 bases, with 11 bases spanning the gap. Germline V gene data show CDR1 as SGHRS and CDR2 as YFSETQ. The CDR3 loop spans 12 amino acids. The CDR3 DNA is TGCGCCAGCTGGGGGGAAGCCACTGAAGCTTTCTTT. Encoded protein: CASWGEATEAFF.

The rearrangement uses TRBV19 and TRBJ2-2; TRBD1 is a possible D gene (6 bases). There are 17 residues in the CDR3. Germline V gene lookup returns CDR1 LNHDA and CDR2 SQIVND (reference sequence). V dropped 1 base and J dropped 1 base, with 13 bases sitting between them. The CDR3 region has the DNA TGTGCCAGTAGTATAGCTGGCAGGGGCCTGAACACCGGGGAGCTGTTTTTT. Its translation: CASSIAGRGLNTGELFF.

This chain links TRBV7-6 with TRBJ2-3, with TRBD2 as a possible D gene (7 bases). V gave up 1 base and J gave up 2 bases, with 16 bases separating them. This CDR3 is built from 17 residues. Germline V gene sequence: CDR1 SGHVS, CDR2 FNYEAQ. CDR3 amino acids: CASSLDTSGGLTDTQYF. In DNA, the CDR3 is TGTGCCAGCAGCTTAGATACTTCCGGGGGGCTCACAGATACGCAGTATTTT.

The rearrangement links TRBV19 to TRBJ2-1; 11 nucleotides agree with TRBD2. The CDR3 totals 13 residues. Germline values: CDR1 LNHDA, CDR2 SQIVND (reference sequence). J lost 9 bases, V lost 6 bases, and 4 bases had no gene match. CDR3 protein: CASRLAGGLEQFF. The CDR3 DNA reads as TGTGCCAGTAGATTAGCGGGGGGGCTTGAGCAGTTCTTC.

This clone was seen more than once but under ten times. The rearrangement uses TRBV6-5 and TRBJ1-6; D not resolved. CDR3 size: 15 residues. V was shortened by 2 bases and J by 10 bases, with 15 bases between the two germline ends. Germline-derived CDR1 and CDR2 are MNHEY and SVGAGI. For the CDR3, the DNA is TGTGCCAGCAGTTACGCCGACCGGGGAAAATCACCCCTCCACTTT. Protein: CASSYADRGKSPLHF.

The chain uses TRBV7-9 and TRBJ2-1; D unclear. The CDR3 length is 12 residues. Between the trimmed V and J ends, which lost 4 bases and 7 bases, there was a span of 8 bases. Germline assignment: CDR1 SEHNR and CDR2 FQNEAQ (reference sequence). In DNA form, the CDR3 reads TGTGCCAGCAGCTCATTTGAGAATGAGCAGTTCTTC. Amino acids: CASSSFENEQFF.

The rearrangement joins TRBV7-9 to TRBJ2-4, with 14 bases matching TRBD2. The CDR3 loop spans 16 amino acids. V lost 5 bases, J lost 4 bases, and 4 bases stayed unmatched. Germline V CDR1 and CDR2: SEHNR, FQNEAQ (reference sequence). CDR3 loop: CASSGTSGGGKNIQYF. CDR3 coding DNA: TGTGCCAGCAGCGGGACTAGCGGGGGCGGGAAAAACATTCAGTACTTC.

This clone was counted a single time. The chain links TRBV6-5 to TRBJ1-1; unclear D gene. The CDR3 loop spans 16 amino acids. The V and J ends lost 4 bases and 5 bases respectively, with 20 bases between them. Germline V gene sequence: CDR1 MNHEY, CDR2 SVGAGI. The CDR3 bases are TGTGCCAGCAGTTTAGAAAAGGAGAGGGCGAAAACTGAAGCTTTCTTT. It encodes CASSLEKERAKTEAFF.

The V and J genes are TRBV5-1 and TRBJ2-7; 10 nucleotides align to TRBD1. V dropped 6 bases and J dropped 1; count of bases not matched to a gene: 4. The CDR3 covers 14 residues. CDR1 is SGHRS, CDR2 YFSETQ, per germline. CDR3 in amino acids: CASMDRGVSYEQYF. The CDR3 nucleotides read TGCGCCAGCATGGACAGGGGGGTATCCTACGAGCAGTACTTC.

This rearrangement joins TRBV5-4 to TRBJ2-1, with D unclear. This CDR3 has 12 residues. Germline V gene lookup returns CDR1 SGHNT and CDR2 YYREEE (reference sequence). The V and J ends lost 6 bases and 3 bases respectively, with 7 bases between them. The CDR3 nucleotides are TGTGCCAGCACCACCGGCTACAATGAGCAGTTCTTC. Its translation: CASTTGYNEQFF.